The next 11 T cell receptor beta chains were all read from a single sample in a study of CXCR3-negative and CXCR3-positive naive CD8 T cells. UMI-tagged TRB cDNA libraries were built via 5' RACE. One entry per CDR3 protein, without DNA, is what TCRdb gives after re-calling the 5' RACE reads. Its table lists about 28,000 distinct CDR3 sequences. Sample: memory CD8+ T cells from blood. Receptor source: a human donor in good health. Some clones in this sample may be carry-over from other donors' samples.

The genes are TRBV5-1 and TRBJ2-1; the TCRdb call, TRBD1, lacks DNA for checking. Germline V CDR1 and CDR2: SGHRS, YFSETQ. CDR3 length: 13 residues. The CDR3 sequence: CASRSGAGNEQFF.

This chain uses TRBV7-8 with TRBJ2-1; no DNA is available, so the TRBD2 call from TCRdb remains unchecked. Germline CDR1 is SGHVS and CDR2 is FQNEAQ. The CDR3 has 13 amino acids. The chain's CDR3 is CASSLAMGGEQFF.

The chain is built from TRBV29-1 and TRBJ1-1. This CDR3 contains 12 residues. Germline V gene lookup returns CDR1 SQVTM and CDR2 ANQGSEA. The CDR3: CSVGRMNTEAFF.

The chain is built from TRBV5-5 and TRBJ2-2. CDR1 and CDR2 from the germline V gene are SGHKS and YYEKEE (reference sequence). The CDR3 covers 13 residues. The CDR3 sequence: CASSLEGTGELFF.

The V call is TRBV20-1, the J call TRBJ1-1; TCRdb's assignment of TRBD1 cannot be checked, as there is no DNA. Germline CDR1 DFQATT, CDR2 SNEGSKA (reference sequence). The CDR3 extends over 14 amino acids. The CDR3 reads CSARTPGQNTEAFF.

The chain is built from TRBV9 and TRBJ2-1; TCRdb's D call of TRBD2 is untestable without DNA. The CDR3 length is 16 residues. Germline CDR1 is SGDLS and CDR2 is YYNGEE. CDR3 residues: CASSDQAGGLYNEQFF.

This chain links TRBV28 with TRBJ2-7. CDR3 length: 13 residues. Germline lookup yields CDR1 MDHEN and CDR2 SYDVKM. The CDR3: CATARLIAYEQYF.

V is TRBV27 and J is TRBJ2-7; TCRdb names TRBD1, which stays unverified in the absence of DNA. The CDR3 consists of 14 residues. CDR1 MNHEY and CDR2 SMNVEV come from the germline V gene (reference sequence). CDR3 protein: CASSLFPGRYEQYF.

The chain recombines TRBV29-1 with TRBJ2-1. Germline V gives CDR1 SQVTM, CDR2 ANQGSEA. The CDR3 contains 12 residues. The CDR3 spells CSVGYGDNEQFF.

The chain employs TRBV7-8 and TRBJ2-2. In germline, CDR1 is SGHVS, CDR2 FQNEAQ. The CDR3 spans 15 residues. The CDR3 here is CASNLQEPNTGEPFF.

This chain links TRBV28 with TRBJ1-2. CDR1 and CDR2 (germline): MDHEN, SYDVKM. The CDR3 is made up of 14 amino acids. This CDR3 reads CASSLLSRGYGYTF.